The clone carrying this T cell receptor beta chain was recorded at least ten times. Antigen: not known. This sample stems from a study of metastatic and nonmetastatic thyroid tumors. About the study: Peripheral blood and tumor or nodule samples from malignant and benign thyroid patients were compared.

Overall study findings and caveats: In both blood and tumor samples, TCR beta diversity was reported significantly higher for malignant than benign nodules.

As originally analysed: Using the CDR3 differences seen across clinicopathological groups, the authors built a distant-metastasis classifier for papillary thyroid cancer, which was meant to discriminate distant-metastatic patients. TCRdb re-called the PCR reads through MiXCR. The V and J calls and clone size come from TCRdb's table, not from the authors' own analysis. The sample carries 33,000 or so clones, 7.4% recorded once. The entire patient cohort was treatment-naive prior to thyroid surgery. Sequencing was performed on blood. The sequence was collected from a female donor with papillary thyroid cancer or a benign thyroid nodule (not recorded which). Some clones in this sample may be carry-over from other donors' samples.

The CDR3 spells CASKISGTVGSPLHF. The CDR3 DNA reads TGTGCCAGCAAGATCTCCGGGACAGTGGGATCACCCCTCCACTTT. The rearrangement joins TRBV6-1 to TRBJ1-6, with 7 nucleotides matching TRBD1. V shed 7 bases, J shed 10 bases, and the junction held 13 bases outside the gene matches. In germline, CDR1 is MNHNS, CDR2 SASEGT. The CDR3 is 15 residues long.